This T cell receptor beta chain comes out of a study of glioma-infiltrating T cells after dendritic cell vaccination. Losses at the gene ends were 3 bases for V and 0 bases for J; bases not matched to a gene: 1. From germline, CDR1 is MDHEN and CDR2 SYDVKM. There are 16 residues in the CDR3. Isocitrate dehydrogenase mutation was absent in all glioblastoma patients. Before vaccination, two weeks after the third vaccination, and at progression, PBMC were collected. Input was approximately 2.2 ug genomic DNA, or all available if less. Only in-frame clones appear in the TCRdb table, and some are missing; sequencing was by immunoSEQ multiplex PCR. The data show over 55,000 clones, with about 76% seen just once and roughly 7.7% held by the top ten.

The chain employs TRBV28 and TRBJ2-5; 13 nucleotides match TRBD2. Here the sequenced sample was blood, taken before dendritic cell vaccination. The clonotype was recovered from a human donor with glioblastoma. The CDR3 spells CASSLGTSGDQETQYF. Here the CDR3 DNA reads TGTGCCAGCAGTTTGGGGACTAGCGGGGACCAAGAGACCCAGTACTTC.